The sequence of this T cell receptor beta chain was determined in a study of T cell repertoires in cytomegalovirus infection. Overall study: CMV epitopes used comprised recently identified HLA-C-restricted ones and well-studied HLA-B-restricted ones. Through public TCR beta signatures, both CMV infection and matching HLA type were indicated. Whole-study results and caveats: Carriers of CMV and the relevant HLA type were discriminated by public TCR beta frequency.

One entry per CDR3 protein, called by TCRdb with MiXCR from the reads. The data show 45,000 to 55,000 distinct CDR3 sequences, about a fifth seen once. V dropped 5 bases and J dropped 5 bases, with 15 bases sitting between them. The CDR3 is made up of 14 amino acids. This clonotype was seen only a few times. Its cognate antigen is unknown. The V and J genes are TRBV12-3 or TRBV12-4 and TRBJ2-5; D is uncertain. This receptor was identified in a human donor in good health (CMV status not recorded). Some clones in this sample may be carry-over from other donors' samples. The sample in question was CD8+ T cells from cultured PBMCs, obtained from culture after CMV antigen stimulation. CDR3 nucleotides: TGTGCCAGCAGTCTCCTGGTGAAGGGCGAGACCCAGTACTTC. Amino acid sequence: CASSLLVKGETQYF.